What follows are 7 T cell receptor beta chains derived from one specimen sequenced in a study of CD4+ T cells in melanoma. Assay: immunoSEQ multiplex PCR; the TCRdb copy retains only in-frame clones and omits some. The sample includes around 11,000 clones, around 64% of them seen just once. Sequencing was performed on cells from a culture (not recorded whether cultured in vitro). The receptors were sampled from a human donor with melanoma.

The chain employs TRBV7-9 and TRBJ2-3, with D unclear. Trimming cost V 5 bases and J 4 bases, with 10 bases left between them. The CDR3 is 13 residues long. The germline V gene encodes CDR1 SEHNR and CDR2 FQNEAQ (reference sequence). The DNA of the CDR3 is TGTGCCAGCAGCCGCACTTCACCAGATACGCAGTATTTT. This codes for CASSRTSPDTQYF.

This rearrangement joins TRBV15 to TRBJ1-2; D remains ambiguous. In germline, CDR1 is LNHNV, CDR2 YYDKDF (reference sequence). V lost 0 bases and J 8 bases, leaving 19 bases between the germline ends. The CDR3 runs to 16 residues. The CDR3, as DNA: TGTGCCACCAGCAGAGATAGGGCAGGCGGCCCGGGGGGCTACACCTTC. This sequence encodes CATSRDRAGGPGGYTF.

This clone was observed a few times. The genes are TRBV7-9 and TRBJ1-1, with D possibly TRBD1 on 6 matching bases. Trimming removed 2 bases from V and 9 bases from J, with 10 bases in between. CDR1 SEHNR and CDR2 FQNEAQ come from the germline V gene (reference sequence). The CDR3 length is 12 residues. CDR3 loop: CASSLRGGKAFF. The DNA for the CDR3 is TGTGCCAGCAGCTTAAGGGGGGGAAAAGCTTTCTTT. Filled out from reference TRBV7-9 and TRBJ1-1, the complete variable domain reads DTGVSQNPRHKITKRGQNVTFRCDPISEHNRLYWYRQTLGQGPEFLTYFQNEAQLEKSRLLSDRFSAERPKGSFSTLEIQRTEQGDSAMYLCASSLRGGKAFFGQGTRLTVV.

This chain joins TRBV5-1 and TRBJ2-5, with a weak D call TRBD2 (6 bases). In germline, CDR1 is SGHRS, CDR2 YFSETQ. Trimming pared 3 bases from V and 4 bases from J, leaving 13 bases between. The length of the CDR3 is 14 residues. The chain's CDR3 is CASSSGEVGETQYF. The CDR3 DNA follows: TGCGCCAGCAGCTCGGGGGAGGTCGGAGAGACCCAGTACTTC.

The V call is TRBV6-1, the J call TRBJ1-2; D might be TRBD1 (5 bases). The V and J ends lost 8 bases and 4 bases respectively, with 20 bases between them. This CDR3 has 15 residues. Germline assignment: CDR1 MNHNS and CDR2 SASEGT. CDR3 residues: CASSPNPGTLYGYTF. Here the CDR3 DNA reads TGTGCCAGCTCTCCGAACCCCGGGACTCTCTATGGCTACACCTTC.

V gene TRBV10-3 combines with J gene TRBJ2-3; 7 bases line up with TRBD2. Germline V gene sequence: CDR1 ENHRY, CDR2 SYGVKD. CDR3 length: 14 residues. Trimming removed 8 bases from V and 6 bases from J; junction bases left unmatched: 11. The CDR3: CAIRLGHGGDTQYF. The CDR3 DNA is TGTGCCATCCGTCTGGGCCACGGGGGGGATACGCAGTATTTT.

The chain couples TRBV2 to TRBJ2-5; 9 bases are a match to TRBD1. The CDR3 contains 16 residues. Germline values: CDR1 SNHLY, CDR2 FYNNEI. With V trimmed by 1 base and J by 2 bases, 5 bases remained unmatched. In nucleotides, the CDR3 is TGTGCCAGCAGTGAAGAAGCGGGGACAGGGCAAGAGACCCAGTACTTC. Translating it yields CASSEEAGTGQETQYF.